Detailed here is one TCR beta chain. Its antigen is currently unknown. This PCR relied on a set of 60 Vbeta primers and 13 Jbeta primers. Assay used: immunoSEQ multiplex PCR; TCRdb lists only in-frame clones, some missing. The table has more than 85,000 clones, approximately 80% seen once. J was trimmed by 7 bases and V by 11 bases; bases with no gene match: 9. This CDR3 is 13 amino acids long. Germline loops: CDR1 ENHRY, CDR2 SYGVKD. This record comes from a study of cytomegalovirus exposure and HLA in healthy donors. General observations from the study: The study labeled more than 150 TCR beta chains cytomegalovirus-associated.

The material sequenced was PBMCs. The sequence came from a male donor in good health and CMV-seropositive. V and J are TRBV10-3 and TRBJ1-4; 8 bases line up with TRBD1. Written as DNA, the CDR3 is TGTGCCTCCAAAGGGACAGGCGGTGAAAAACTGTTTTTT. Translated: CASKGTGGEKLFF.